This TCR beta chain was identified in a study of chemoradiotherapy in HPV16-positive cancers. Overall study context: A couple of HPV16-positive patients' cells yielded candidate HPV-specific clones and common motifs.

Repertoires were sampled repeatedly during chemoradiotherapy. Libraries were prepared by immunoSEQ multiplex PCR; TCRdb keeps only in-frame clonotypes and omits some of them. The table includes some 5,100 clones, more than 60% detected once. Germline V gene lookup returns CDR1 SQVTM and CDR2 ANQGSEA. The CDR3 spans 13 residues. The V end was cut by 4 bases, the J end by 6 bases, with 13 bases between. The sample consisted of tumor tissue, taken from a patient who underwent chemoradiotherapy. The receptor comes from a human donor with HPV-associated anogenital cancer. The chain couples TRBV29-1 to TRBJ1-5, with D hard to call. The CDR3 bases are TGCAGCGTTGCAACCGGGAAGGGTCAGCCCCAGCATTTT. As protein: CSVATGKGQPQHF.